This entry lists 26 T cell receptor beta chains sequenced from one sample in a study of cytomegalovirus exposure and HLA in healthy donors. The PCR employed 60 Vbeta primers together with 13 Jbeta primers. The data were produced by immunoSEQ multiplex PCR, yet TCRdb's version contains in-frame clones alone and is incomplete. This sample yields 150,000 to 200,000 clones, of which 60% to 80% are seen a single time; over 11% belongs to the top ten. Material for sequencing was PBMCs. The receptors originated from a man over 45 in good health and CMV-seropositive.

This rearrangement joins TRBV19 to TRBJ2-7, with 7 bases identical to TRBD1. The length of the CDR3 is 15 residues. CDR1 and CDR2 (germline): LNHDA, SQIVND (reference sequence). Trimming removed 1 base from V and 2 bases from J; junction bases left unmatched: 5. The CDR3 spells CASSIGPGTAYEQYF. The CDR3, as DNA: TGTGCCAGTAGTATAGGACCCGGGACAGCCTACGAGCAGTACTTC.

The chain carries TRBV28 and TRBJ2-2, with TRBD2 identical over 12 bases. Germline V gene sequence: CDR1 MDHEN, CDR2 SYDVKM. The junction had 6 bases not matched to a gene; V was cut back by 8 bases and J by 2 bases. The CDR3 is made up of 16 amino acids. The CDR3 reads CASVTSGGPNTGELFF. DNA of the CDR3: TGTGCCAGCGTGACTAGCGGGGGCCCTAACACCGGGGAGCTGTTTTTT.

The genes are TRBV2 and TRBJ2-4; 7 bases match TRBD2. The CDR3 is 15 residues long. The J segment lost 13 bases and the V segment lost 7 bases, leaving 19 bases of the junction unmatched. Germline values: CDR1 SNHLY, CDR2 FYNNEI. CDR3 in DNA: TGTGCCAGCAATGTAGGACTAGGGGTCACGGTGGGGCAGTACTTC. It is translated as CASNVGLGVTVGQYF.

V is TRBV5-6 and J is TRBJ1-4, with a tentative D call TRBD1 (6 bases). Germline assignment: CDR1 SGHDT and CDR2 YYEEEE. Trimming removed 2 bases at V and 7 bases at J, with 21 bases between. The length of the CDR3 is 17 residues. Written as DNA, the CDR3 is TGTGCCAGCAGCTTTAAAACAGGGAACCCCTTTGGTGAAAAACTGTTTTTT. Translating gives CASSFKTGNPFGEKLFF.

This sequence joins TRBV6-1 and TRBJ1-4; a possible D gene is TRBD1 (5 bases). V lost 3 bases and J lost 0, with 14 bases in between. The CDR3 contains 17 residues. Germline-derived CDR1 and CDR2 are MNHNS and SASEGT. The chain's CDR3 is CASSERGVGPTNEKLFF. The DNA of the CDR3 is TGTGCCAGCAGTGAGCGGGGGGTAGGGCCAACTAATGAAAAACTGTTTTTT.

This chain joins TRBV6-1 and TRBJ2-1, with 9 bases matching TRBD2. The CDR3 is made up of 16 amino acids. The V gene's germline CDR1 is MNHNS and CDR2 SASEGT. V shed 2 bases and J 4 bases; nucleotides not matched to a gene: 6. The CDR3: CASSEQAGGGYNEQFF. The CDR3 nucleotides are TGTGCCAGCAGTGAACAAGCGGGGGGCGGATACAATGAGCAGTTCTTC.

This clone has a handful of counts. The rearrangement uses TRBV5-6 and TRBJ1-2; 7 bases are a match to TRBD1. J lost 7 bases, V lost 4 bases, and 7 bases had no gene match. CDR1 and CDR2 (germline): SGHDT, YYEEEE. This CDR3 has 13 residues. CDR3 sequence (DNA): TGTGCCAGCAGCAGGACAGGCTTCGGTGGCTACACCTTC. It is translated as CASSRTGFGGYTF.

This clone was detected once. In DNA form, the CDR3 reads TGCGCCAGCAGCCCCGGACAGGGAGTGAGCACAGATACGCAGTATTTT. This encodes CASSPGQGVSTDTQYF. The chain has TRBV4-1 and TRBJ2-3; 8 bases are shared with TRBD1. Germline CDR1 MGHRA, CDR2 YSYEKL. The length of the CDR3 is 16 residues. V lost 4 bases and J lost 0; bases outside the gene matches: 6.

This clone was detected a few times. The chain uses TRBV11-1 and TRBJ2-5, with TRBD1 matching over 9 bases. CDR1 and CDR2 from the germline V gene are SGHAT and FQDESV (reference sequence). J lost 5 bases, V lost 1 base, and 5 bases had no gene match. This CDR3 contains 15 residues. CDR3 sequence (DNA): TGTGCCAGCAGCTTAGATACAGGGGGCTATGAGACCCAGTACTTC. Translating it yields CASSLDTGGYETQYF.

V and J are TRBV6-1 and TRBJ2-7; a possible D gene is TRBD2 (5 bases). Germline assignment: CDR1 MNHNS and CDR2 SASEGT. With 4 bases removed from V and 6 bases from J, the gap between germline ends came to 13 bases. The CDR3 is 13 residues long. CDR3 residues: CASSAREVVEQYV. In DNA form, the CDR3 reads TGTGCCAGCAGTGCGAGGGAAGTGGTCGAGCAGTACGTC.

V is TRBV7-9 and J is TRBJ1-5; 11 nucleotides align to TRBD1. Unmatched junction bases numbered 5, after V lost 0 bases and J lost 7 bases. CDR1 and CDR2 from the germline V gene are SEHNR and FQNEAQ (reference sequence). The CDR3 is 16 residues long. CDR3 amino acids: CASSLALGTGGQPQHF. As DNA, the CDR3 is TGTGCCAGCAGCTTAGCGCTGGGGACAGGGGGACAGCCCCAGCATTTT.

The DNA of the CDR3 is TGTGCCAGCATTGGGGGAGGGAACACAGATACGCAGTATTTT. This gives the protein CASIGGGNTDTQYF. The chain joins TRBV6-5 to TRBJ2-3, with TRBD2 matching over 7 bases. V lost 7 bases, J lost 2 bases, and 6 bases stayed unmatched. Germline CDR1 MNHEY, CDR2 SVGAGI. The CDR3 length is 14 residues.

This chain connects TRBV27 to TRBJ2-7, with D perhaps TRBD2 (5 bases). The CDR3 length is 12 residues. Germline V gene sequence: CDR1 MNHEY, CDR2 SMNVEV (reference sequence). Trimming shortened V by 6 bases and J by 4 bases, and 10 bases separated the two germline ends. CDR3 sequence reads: CASRSGIYEQYF. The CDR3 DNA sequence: TGTGCCAGCAGGTCCGGGATTTACGAGCAGTACTTC.

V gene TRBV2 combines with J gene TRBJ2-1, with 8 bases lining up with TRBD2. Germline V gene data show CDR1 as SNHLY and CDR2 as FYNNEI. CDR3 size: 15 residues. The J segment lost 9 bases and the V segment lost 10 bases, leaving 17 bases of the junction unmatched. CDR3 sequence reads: CATLIERGPPREQFF. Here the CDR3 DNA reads TGTGCCACCCTCATCGAGCGGGGGCCTCCACGTGAGCAGTTCTTC.

This CDR3 reads CASSPDSSYRTGELFF. The CDR3 DNA reads as TGTGCCAGCAGCCCTGACAGTTCCTACCGCACCGGGGAGCTGTTTTTT. The chain employs TRBV7-9 and TRBJ2-2; perhaps TRBD1 as D (5 bases). Trimming shortened V by 5 bases and J by 4 bases, and 17 bases separated the two germline ends. The CDR3 runs to 16 residues. Germline V lookup: CDR1 SEHNR, CDR2 FQNEAQ (reference sequence).

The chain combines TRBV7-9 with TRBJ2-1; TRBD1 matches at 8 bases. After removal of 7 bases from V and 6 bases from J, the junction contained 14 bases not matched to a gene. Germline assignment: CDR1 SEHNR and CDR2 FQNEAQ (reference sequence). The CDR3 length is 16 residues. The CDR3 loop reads CASMLSTGGFVNEQFF. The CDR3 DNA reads TGTGCCAGCATGCTCTCAACAGGGGGATTTGTCAATGAGCAGTTCTTC. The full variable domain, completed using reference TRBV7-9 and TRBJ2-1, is DTGVSQNPRHKITKRGQNVTFRCDPISEHNRLYWYRQTLGQGPEFLTYFQNEAQLEKSRLLSDRFSAERPKGSFSTLEIQRTEQGDSAMYLCASMLSTGGFVNEQFFGPGTRLTVL.

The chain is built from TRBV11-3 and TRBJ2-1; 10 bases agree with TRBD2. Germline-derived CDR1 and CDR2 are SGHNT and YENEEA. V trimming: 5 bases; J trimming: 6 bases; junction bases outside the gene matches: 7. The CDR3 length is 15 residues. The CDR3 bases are TGTGCCAGCAGCACCAGCGGGGGGGCTGGCAATGAGCAGTTCTTC. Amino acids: CASSTSGGAGNEQFF.

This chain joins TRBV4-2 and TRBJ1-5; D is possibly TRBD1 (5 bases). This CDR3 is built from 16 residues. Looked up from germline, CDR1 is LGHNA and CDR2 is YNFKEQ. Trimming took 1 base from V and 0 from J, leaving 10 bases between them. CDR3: CASSQAGGISNQPQHF. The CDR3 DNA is TGTGCCAGCAGCCAAGCGGGGGGGATTAGCAATCAGCCCCAGCATTTT.

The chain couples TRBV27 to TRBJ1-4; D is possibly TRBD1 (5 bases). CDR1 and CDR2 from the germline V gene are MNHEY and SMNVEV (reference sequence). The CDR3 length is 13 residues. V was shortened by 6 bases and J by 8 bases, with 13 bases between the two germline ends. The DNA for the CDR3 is TGTGCCAGCAGGCCCGGCACAGGAGAAAAACTGTTTTTT. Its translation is CASRPGTGEKLFF.

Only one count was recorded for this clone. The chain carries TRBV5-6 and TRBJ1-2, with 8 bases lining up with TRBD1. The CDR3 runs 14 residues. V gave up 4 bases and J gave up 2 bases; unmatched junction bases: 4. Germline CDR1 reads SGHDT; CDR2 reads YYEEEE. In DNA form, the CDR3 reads TGTGCCAGCAGCATCCGGGACAGGAACTATGGCTACACCTTC. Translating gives CASSIRDRNYGYTF.

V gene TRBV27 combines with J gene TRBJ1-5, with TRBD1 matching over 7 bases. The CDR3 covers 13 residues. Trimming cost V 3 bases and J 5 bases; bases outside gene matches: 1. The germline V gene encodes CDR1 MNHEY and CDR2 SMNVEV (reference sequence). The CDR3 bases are TGTGCCAGCAGTTTGACAGGGTATCAGCCCCAGCATTTT. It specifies CASSLTGYQPQHF.

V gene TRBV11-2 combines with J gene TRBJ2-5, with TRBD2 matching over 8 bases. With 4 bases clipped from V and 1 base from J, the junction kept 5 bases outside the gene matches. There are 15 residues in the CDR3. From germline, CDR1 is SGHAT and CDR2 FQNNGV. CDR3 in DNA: TGTGCCAGCAGCTCCTTTGCGGGGGGCCAAGAGACCCAGTACTTC. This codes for CASSSFAGGQETQYF. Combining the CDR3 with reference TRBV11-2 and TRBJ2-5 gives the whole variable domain EAGVAQSPRYKIIEKRQSVAFWCNPISGHATLYWYQQILGQGPKLLIQFQNNGVVDDSQLPKDRFSAERLKGVDSTLKIQPAKLEDSAVYLCASSSFAGGQETQYFGPGTRLLVL.

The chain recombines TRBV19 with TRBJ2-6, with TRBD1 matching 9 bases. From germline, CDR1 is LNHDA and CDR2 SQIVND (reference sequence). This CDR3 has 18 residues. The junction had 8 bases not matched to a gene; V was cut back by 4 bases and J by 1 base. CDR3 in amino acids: CASSKAGQGVSGANVLTF. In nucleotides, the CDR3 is TGTGCCAGTAGTAAAGCGGGACAGGGCGTTTCTGGGGCCAACGTCCTGACTTTC.

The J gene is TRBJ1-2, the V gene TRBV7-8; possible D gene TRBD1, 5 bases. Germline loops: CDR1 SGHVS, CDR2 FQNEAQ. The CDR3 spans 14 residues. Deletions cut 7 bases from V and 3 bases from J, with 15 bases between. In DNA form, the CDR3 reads TGTGCCAGCAACAACGGGGGGTTGGACTATGGCTACACCTTC. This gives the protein CASNNGGLDYGYTF. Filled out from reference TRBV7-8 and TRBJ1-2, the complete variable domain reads GAGVSQSPRYKVAKRGQDVALRCDPISGHVSLFWYQQALGQGPEFLTYFQNEAQLDKSGLPSDRFFAERPEGSVSTLKIQRTQQEDSAVYLCASNNGGLDYGYTFGSGTRLTVV.

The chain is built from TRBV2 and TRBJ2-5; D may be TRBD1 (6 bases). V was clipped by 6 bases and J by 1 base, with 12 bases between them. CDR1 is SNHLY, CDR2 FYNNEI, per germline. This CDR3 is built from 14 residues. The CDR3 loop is CASRFRGPQETQYF. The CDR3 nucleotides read TGTGCCAGCAGGTTCAGGGGACCCCAAGAGACCCAGTACTTC.

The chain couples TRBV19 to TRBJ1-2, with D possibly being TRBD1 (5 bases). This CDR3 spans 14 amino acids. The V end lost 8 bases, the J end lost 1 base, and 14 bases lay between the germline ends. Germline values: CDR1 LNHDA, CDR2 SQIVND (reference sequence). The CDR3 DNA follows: TGTGCCAGTGCCCCGGGGGGACTTAACTATGGCTACACCTTC. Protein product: CASAPGGLNYGYTF.